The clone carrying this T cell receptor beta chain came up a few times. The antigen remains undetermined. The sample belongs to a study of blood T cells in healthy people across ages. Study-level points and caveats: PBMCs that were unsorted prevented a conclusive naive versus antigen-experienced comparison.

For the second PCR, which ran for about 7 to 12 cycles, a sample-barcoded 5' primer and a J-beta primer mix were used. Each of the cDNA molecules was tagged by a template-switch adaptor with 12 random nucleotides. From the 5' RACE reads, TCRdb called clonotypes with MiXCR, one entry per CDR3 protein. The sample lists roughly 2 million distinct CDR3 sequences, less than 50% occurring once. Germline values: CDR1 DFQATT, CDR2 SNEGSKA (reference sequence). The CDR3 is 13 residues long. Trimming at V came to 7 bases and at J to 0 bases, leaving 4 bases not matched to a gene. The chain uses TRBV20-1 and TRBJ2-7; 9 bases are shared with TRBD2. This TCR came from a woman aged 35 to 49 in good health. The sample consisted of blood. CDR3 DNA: TGCAGTGTGTCAGCGGGGGGCTCCTACGAGCAGTACTTC. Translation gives CSVSAGGSYEQYF.